This TCR beta chain originates from a study of cytomegalovirus exposure and HLA in healthy donors (dated by TCRdb to about 2017). Background for the entire study: An earlier analysis of some 500 of the donors reported 250 to 350 Gb of sequence data and roughly 110 million unique TCR beta sequences from about 179 million T cells. An early release that covered several hundred HLA-typed donors contained about 300 gigabases of sequencing data and 70 million to 100 million unique TCR sequences. Of the 350 to 400 genotyped donors, approximately 83% fell in the genetic ancestry cluster associated with self-reported Caucasian donors. The aim of the study was to test whether cataloging public T cell receptors could identify signatures of past pathogen exposure. The T cell repertoires of 666 subjects were profiled by immunosequencing and related to cytomegalovirus serostatus. In addition to the first cohort of 666 subjects, a separate validation cohort of about 120 different subjects was used. To predict cytomegalovirus infection status, the study combined high-throughput TCR immunosequencing, statistical association of individual TCRs with disease status, and machine learning. A later analysis re-analyzed previously published TCR beta repertoires from 650 to 800 donors and added high-resolution HLA genotyping to study TCR occurrence patterns. Rather than using new phenotypic data, the later analysis identified candidate immune exposures from TCR beta sequences and from how often those sequences occurred across donors. In an earlier analysis of roughly 540 of the donors, high-throughput TCR beta sequencing was used to judge whether each TCR beta V gene segment behaved as functional or pseudogenic. Alongside the repertoire data, information on donor age, sex, ethnicity and CMV serostatus was compiled. In a later genetic analysis, genome-wide SNP genotypes for about three fifths of the roughly 670 donors were used, and that subset was treated as a discovery cohort. Every repertoire in the discovery cohort had been generated on one and the same sequencing platform. HLA typing included class I and class II loci at four-digit resolution. The number of donors typed differed by locus, with about 629-630 for A, B, C, DRB1 and DQB1, around 500 for DQA1, 600 to 610 for DPA1, and around 430 for DPB1. A handful of DR-DQ haplotypes were treated as single units for association and clustering because of strong linkage in the cohort. Across approximately 420 genotyped donors of the cohort, an average of about 220,000 unique TCR beta nucleotide sequences per donor were sequenced, and around 19% of those sequences were non-productive. The full study reports these points: In a later genetic analysis, a missense DCLRE1C variant was associated with V-gene and J-gene trimming of TCR beta chains, and the association was replicated in an independent cohort. The classifier was reported to diagnose cytomegalovirus status with high specificity and sensitivity in both the original cohort and the validation cohort. Because HLA typing was unavailable for some donors at each locus, only the typed subset was used in association tests. Only TCR beta chains were sequenced in this cohort, and the absence of alpha or paired-chain data limited detectable features. A later analysis found that most CMV-associated TCR beta chains appeared HLA-restricted, with HLA associations seemingly driven largely by CMV exposure. Roughly 17 rarely observed V segments, including chromosome 9 orphons, were excluded from the earlier analysis of some 590 of the donors because counts were too low. A later analysis reported that several top co-occurrence clusters appeared linked to parvovirus B19, influenza, CMV and Epstein-Barr virus. The 87-base-pair reads could not distinguish some IMGT-functional V segments, including TRBV6-2 and TRBV6-3, so those segments were excluded. Sequencing depth was assumed to be roughly uniform across donors in the presence/absence analyses, though that assumption may not hold. The authors suggested that the approach could potentially be extended to other disease states and immunological phenotypes. Linkage disequilibrium might explain the correlated functional status among segregating V segments, but an unknown experimental factor could not be ruled out. In an earlier analysis of approximately 590 of the donors, most TCR beta V segments appeared in productive rearrangements about 87% or about 30% of the time, broadly matching IMGT annotations. A later analysis found that TCR association rates varied across HLA loci, with DRB1 alleles showing the most associated TCRs and HLA-C alleles the fewest. In a later analysis, HLA-associated TCR beta chains showed more clonal expansion and lower generation probabilities than non-associated chains that were equally common. Compared with the approximately 670-donor mean, donors in an Asian-associated ancestry cluster had fewer N-insertions in productive TCRs, according to a later genetic analysis. A cluster of highly shared sequence variants was judged likely to be a technical artifact of the sequencing pipeline. In vitro tests confirmed that three of the cytomegalovirus-associated TCR beta chains recognize cytomegalovirus antigens. In a later analysis, around 15,000 TCR beta sequences were associated with specific HLA alleles at a false discovery rate of 0.05. Across donors, most TCR sequences were observed very rarely, whereas some public TCRs were present in many individuals. A further reported finding was that TCR beta sequences accurately predicted the HLA-A and HLA-B alleles for most subjects in the first cohort. For the cohort, immune exposure information was limited to CMV serostatus. When HLA alleles, especially DR and DQ, strongly co-occurred, TCR associations were difficult to assign to individual alleles. The study gave a list of about 170 TCR beta chains associated with cytomegalovirus.

Trimming removed 6 bases from V and 2 bases from J; the gene matches leave 8 bases unexplained. From a lookup of the germline V gene (reference sequence), CDR1 and CDR2 are MNHEY and SMNVEV. There are 15 amino acids in the CDR3, from cysteine to phenylalanine inclusive. Only the CDR3 DNA is retained, 45 bases long and in frame from the first base. The cohort comprised 710 or so healthy bone marrow donors. Cohort members were all nominally healthy when sampled, although unrecorded immune exposures were likely present. The donor was CMV seronegative and belonged to the group of more than 300 seronegative cohort members. Each donor provided a peripheral blood sample, and peripheral blood mononuclear cells were used for TCR beta sequencing. Genomic DNA extraction from the blood cell samples was performed with the Qiagen DNeasy Blood Extraction Kit. A word on this clone: Its binding antigen is unknown. Per-base quality was not reported, and no clone a single base away is much larger than it.

The library relied on the immunoSEQ multiplex PCR assay. For the multiplex PCR, a mixture combining 60 forward primers for TCR Vbeta segments and 13 reverse primers for TCR Jbeta segments was used. Amplification of the CDR3 region of rearranged TCR beta genes was performed with a multiplex PCR assay on genomic DNA. The Illumina HiSeq System was used to sequence the amplified TCR beta libraries as 87-base-pair reads. The authors' analysis ran thus. In a later analysis, 77 million or so unique TCR beta chains were counted across the roughly 610 repertoires, and approximately 11 million of these chains were shared by at least two donors. Raw reads were error-corrected and collapsed into unique sequences with a nearest-neighbor algorithm that merged closely related sequences to remove PCR and sequencing errors. Alignment of CDR3 sequences to IMGT reference sequences was used to assign V, D and J gene segments. For a sequence to be retained, a match of at least six nucleotides to both a V gene segment and a J gene segment was required. Rearrangements were classified as productive when the CDR3 lacked stop codons and remained in frame with V and J, and all other rearrangements were classified as non-productive. Following IMGT convention, CDR3 was defined as the stretch from the second conserved V-encoded cysteine to the conserved J-encoded phenylalanine. Sequences without an unambiguous match to a single V gene segment were excluded from the earlier analysis of about 600 of the donors. An earlier analysis of fewer than 750 of the donors called V segments functional above 56.7% productive rearrangements and segregating when the between-donor standard deviation exceeded 5%. A statistical classification framework was built to diagnose cytomegalovirus status from the catalog of TCR beta chain sequences. In a later analysis, V and J genes were assigned by comparing TCR nucleotide sequences against IMGT/GENE-DB human TR gene sequences. Using the TCRdist pipeline, a later analysis assigned CDR3 sequences along with most-parsimonious VDJ recombination scenarios. In a later analysis, each TCR beta chain was defined by its CDR3 amino acid sequence together with its V-gene family, and reads without a unique V-gene family were excluded. As a way to deal with suspected cross-contamination and a sequencing artifact, a later analysis dropped 500 to 700 nucleotide sequences that were highly shared and had low generation probability. In a later analysis, a clonal expansion index for each public chain was calculated from normalized within-repertoire ranks of inferred template counts. A later analysis computed generation probabilities with a VDJ recombination model fitted to out-of-frame rearrangements, and checked the results against IGoR. A later analysis scored TCR-TCR, TCR-HLA and TCR-CMV co-occurrence with hypergeometric tests, applying a repertoire-size bias correction to TCR pairs. To estimate false discovery rates, a later analysis permuted the HLA or CMV assignments 20 times. In a later analysis, co-occurring TCRs were grouped using DBSCAN, with TCRdist sequence similarity added in when clustering inside HLA-allele-positive subsets. Repertoires with fewer than 30,000 or more than 120,000 public chains were left out of co-occurrence clustering, as were four to six repertoires with anomalous nucleotide sharing. TCRdb stores this immuneACCESS table with in-frame sequences only. Part of the clones is absent; in the studies checked, under half of the shortfall reflects unresolved V genes, and no reason is known for the rest. The V and J calls and clone size come from that table; D and trimming were worked out from the DNA. The sample profile shows approximately 190,000 clones; over 65% of them were found once. The top ten clones comprise about 1.7% of the sample.

The V and J segments used are TRBV27 and TRBJ2-3, with 7 central nucleotides matching TRBD1. This TCR came from a woman in her 30s in good health and CMV-seronegative. The sequenced material came from PBMCs. The CDR3 loop reads CASSGTDYYTDTQYF. At the DNA level, the sequence is TGTGCCAGCAGCGGGACAGACTATTACACAGATACGCAGTATTTT.